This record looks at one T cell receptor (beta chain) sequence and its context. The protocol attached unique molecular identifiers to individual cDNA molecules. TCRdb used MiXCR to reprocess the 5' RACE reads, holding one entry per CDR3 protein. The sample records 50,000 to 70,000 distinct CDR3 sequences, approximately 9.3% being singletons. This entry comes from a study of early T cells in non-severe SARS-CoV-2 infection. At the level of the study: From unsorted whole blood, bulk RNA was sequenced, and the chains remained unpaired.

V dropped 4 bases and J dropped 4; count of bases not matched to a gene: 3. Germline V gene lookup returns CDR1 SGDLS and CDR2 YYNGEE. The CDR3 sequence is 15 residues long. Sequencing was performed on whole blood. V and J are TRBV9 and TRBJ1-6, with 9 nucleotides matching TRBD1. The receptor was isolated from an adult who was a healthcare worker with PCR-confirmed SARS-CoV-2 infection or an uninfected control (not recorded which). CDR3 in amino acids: CASSSGTGYNSPLHF. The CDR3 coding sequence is TGTGCCAGCAGCTCGGGGACAGGGTATAATTCACCCCTCCACTTT.